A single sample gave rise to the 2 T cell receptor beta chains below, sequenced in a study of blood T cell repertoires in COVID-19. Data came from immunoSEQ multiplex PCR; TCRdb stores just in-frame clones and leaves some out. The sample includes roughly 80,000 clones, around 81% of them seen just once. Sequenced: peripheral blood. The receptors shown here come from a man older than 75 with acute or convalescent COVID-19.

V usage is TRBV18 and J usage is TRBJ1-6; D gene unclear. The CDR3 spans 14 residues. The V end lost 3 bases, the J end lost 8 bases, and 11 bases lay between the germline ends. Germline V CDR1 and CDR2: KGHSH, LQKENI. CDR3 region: CASSPSGWYSPLHF. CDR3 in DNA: TGTGCCAGCTCACCCAGCGGTTGGTATTCACCCCTCCACTTT.

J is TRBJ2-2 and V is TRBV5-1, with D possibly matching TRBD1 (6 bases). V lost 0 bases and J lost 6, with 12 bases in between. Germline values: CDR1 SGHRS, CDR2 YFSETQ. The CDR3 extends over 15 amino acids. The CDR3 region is CASSLDPTGPGELFF. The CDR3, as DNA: TGCGCCAGCAGCTTGGACCCTACAGGGCCCGGGGAGCTGTTTTTT.